This T cell receptor beta chain was observed in a study of neurological immune-mediated disorders. Many counts were recorded for this clonotype. CDR1 SGHVS and CDR2 FQNEAQ come from the germline V gene. V shed 5 bases and J shed 4 bases, with 14 bases lying between them. This CDR3 has 14 amino acids. Time point indicated: technical triplicate 1. Each CDR3 protein is one row after TCRdb ran MiXCR on the 5' RACE reads. The sample includes approximately 23,000 distinct CDR3 sequences, less than 15% seen only once; the top ten take roughly 5%. What was sequenced was CD4+ T cells from blood. The genes are TRBV7-8 and TRBJ1-2; a weak D match, TRBD1 (6 bases). The sequence was collected from a female donor with HTLV-1-associated myelopathy (HAM/TSP). CDR3 in amino acids: CASSDKTGGYGYTF. In DNA, the CDR3 is TGTGCCAGCAGCGACAAGACAGGCGGCTATGGCTACACCTTC.